The clone carrying this TCR beta chain is medium-sized within its sample. The data are from a study of naive and memory T cell subsets. The beta constant-region primer was an equimolar mix of two oligonucleotides covering TRBC1 and TRBC2. TCRdb fed the UMI-ligation and nested PCR reads into MiXCR, producing one record per CDR3 protein. The sample shows tens of thousands of distinct CDR3 sequences, about 10% of them seen only once. Four subsets defined by CD45RA and CD27 were sorted after CD3, CD4, CD8 and live/dead staining. The CDR3 loop spans 16 amino acids. CDR1 is DFQATT and CDR2 is SNEGSKA in the germline V gene (reference sequence). J gave up 1 base and V 5 bases, and 9 bases lay outside the gene matches.

The chain combines TRBV20-1 with TRBJ2-1, with TRBD2 matching over 9 bases. The material sequenced was effector memory CD4+ T cells from blood. The subset here: effector memory, CD45RA- CD27-. This sequence was found in a human donor in good health. The CDR3 sequence is CSASPSGGSSYNEQFF. In DNA, the CDR3 is TGCAGTGCTTCCCCCAGCGGGGGGAGTTCCTACAATGAGCAGTTCTTC.